The 18 T cell receptor beta chains in this list originate from one sample, sequenced in a study of shared clonotypes between healthy human individuals. Repertoires were generated with immunoSEQ multiplex PCR, while TCRdb's copy carries only in-frame clones and drops some. The table has some 2.1 million clones, 85% to 95% seen once. Sequenced input: naive CD4+ T cells sorted from blood. This sample's subset: CD45RA+ positively selected. The receptors originated from a young man in good health.

The V and J genes are TRBV4-3 and TRBJ2-3, with 8 positions matching TRBD1. The CDR3 is 15 residues long. Germline V gene lookup returns CDR1 LGHNA and CDR2 YSLEER. With 1 base clipped from V and 5 bases from J, the junction kept 5 bases outside the gene matches. The CDR3 loop reads CASSQVAGQEDTQYF. The DNA for the CDR3 is TGCGCCAGCAGCCAAGTCGCGGGACAGGAAGATACGCAGTATTTT.

This rearrangement joins TRBV19 to TRBJ1-2; TRBD1 aligns across 8 bases. The CDR3 length is 14 residues. Germline values: CDR1 LNHDA, CDR2 SQIVND (reference sequence). The V segment lost 4 bases and the J segment 4 bases; nucleotides outside the gene matches: 5. CDR3 sequence (DNA): TGTGCCAGTAGTAGGGGACAGGAGATCTATGGCTACACCTTC. It encodes CASSRGQEIYGYTF.

V is TRBV30 and J is TRBJ2-7, with 8 bases that match TRBD1. The V gene's germline CDR1 is GTSNPN and CDR2 SVGIG (reference sequence). This CDR3 is built from 15 residues. With 1 base clipped from V and 0 bases from J, the junction kept 5 bases outside the gene matches. Here the CDR3 reads CAWSDRTGSSYEQYF. In DNA form, the CDR3 reads TGTGCCTGGAGTGACAGGACAGGGAGCTCCTACGAGCAGTACTTC. The entire variable domain, with the rest obtained from reference TRBV30 and TRBJ2-7, is as follows: SQTIHQWPATLVQPVGSPLSLECTVEGTSNPNLYWYRQAAGRGLQLLFYSVGIGQISSEVPQNLSASRPQDRQFILSSKKLLLSDSGFYLCAWSDRTGSSYEQYFGPGTRLTVT.

Here the CDR3 reads CASSLYGLGTFHWEGEQYF. In DNA, the CDR3 is TGTGCCAGCAGCTTATACGGACTAGGTACCTTCCATTGGGAGGGCGAGCAGTACTTC. The chain uses TRBV7-8 and TRBJ2-5; 7 bases fit TRBD2. Near its end, the DNA agrees better with TRBJ2-7, so the J call may be wrong. The CDR3 is 19 amino acids. Germline loops: CDR1 SGHVS, CDR2 FQNEAQ.

The chain carries TRBV7-9 and TRBJ1-1; perhaps TRBD1 as D (6 bases). The CDR3 totals 12 residues. The V end was cut by 5 bases, the J end by 11 bases, with 15 bases between. The germline V gene encodes CDR1 SEHNR and CDR2 FQNEAQ (reference sequence). This CDR3 reads CASSLEQGHAFF. DNA of the CDR3: TGTGCCAGCAGCCTCGAACAGGGACACGCTTTCTTT.

The rearrangement joins TRBV7-2 to TRBJ2-3, with a possible D match to TRBD1 (6 bases). CDR1 is SGHTA and CDR2 is FQGNSA in the germline V gene. V was pared by 1 base and J by 6 bases, with 11 bases between. This CDR3 comprises 14 residues. CDR3 sequence: CASSLVRDRDTQYF. Written as DNA, the CDR3 is TGTGCCAGCAGCTTAGTCCGAGACAGGGATACGCAGTATTTT.

This clone was seen just once. This chain connects TRBV4-2 to TRBJ2-2, with D possibly being TRBD1 or TRBD2 (6 bases each). Germline loops: CDR1 LGHNA, CDR2 YNFKEQ. The CDR3 extends over 15 amino acids. V was shortened by 1 base and J by 4 bases, with 10 bases between the two germline ends. CDR3 amino acids: CASSQGGAVTGELFF. The CDR3 DNA reads as TGTGCCAGCAGCCAAGGGGGGGCGGTCACCGGGGAGCTGTTTTTT.

The rearrangement uses TRBV4-3 and TRBJ1-6; D gene unclear. CDR3 length: 14 amino acids. Germline CDR1 LGHNA, CDR2 YSLEER. V lost 0 bases to trimming and J lost 10 bases, with 10 bases between them. CDR3 in amino acids: CASSQDLAGSPLHF. The CDR3 coding sequence is TGCGCCAGCAGCCAAGATCTGGCGGGGTCACCCCTCCACTTT.

V and J are TRBV25-1 and TRBJ2-5; 8 nucleotides align to TRBD1. Germline V lookup: CDR1 MGHDK, CDR2 SYGVNS. CDR3 length equals 14 residues. V was clipped by 4 bases and J by 5 bases; unmatched bases: 6. The DNA of the CDR3 is TGTGCCAGCAGTGCCCCGACAGGGGCGGAGACCCAGTACTTC. Its translation: CASSAPTGAETQYF.

J is TRBJ2-3 and V is TRBV10-3; D possibly corresponds to TRBD1 (6 bases). V lost 5 bases and J 2 bases, leaving 17 bases between the germline ends. Germline-derived CDR1 and CDR2 are ENHRY and SYGVKD. This CDR3 spans 16 amino acids. CDR3 amino acids: CAISRSTGGDTDTQYF. The CDR3 DNA sequence: TGTGCCATCAGTAGATCGACAGGCGGCGACACAGATACGCAGTATTTT.

To note about this clone: The same CDR3 also results from other DNA sequences found in this sample. V and J are TRBV18 and TRBJ1-1, with D tentatively TRBD1 (5 bases). The germline V gene encodes CDR1 KGHSH and CDR2 LQKENI. With 6 bases removed from V and 1 base from J, the gap between germline ends came to 9 bases. This CDR3 is built from 13 residues. In DNA, the CDR3 is TGTGCCAGCTCCCTCCAGGGGAACACTGAAGCTTTCTTT. Translation gives CASSLQGNTEAFF. Full variable domain (rest looked up from reference TRBV18 and TRBJ1-1): NAGVMQNPRHLVRRRGQEARLRCSPMKGHSHVYWYRQLPEEGLKFMVYLQKENIIDESGMPKERFSAEFPKEGPSILRIQQVVRGDSAAYFCASSLQGNTEAFFGQGTRLTVV.

V is TRBV29-1 and J is TRBJ2-7, with D unclear. This CDR3 is 13 amino acids long. V lost 4 bases, J lost 5 bases, and 15 bases lay in between. The V gene's germline CDR1 is SQVTM and CDR2 ANQGSEA. CDR3 in amino acids: CSVASDLLDEQYF. CDR3 DNA sequence: TGCAGCGTTGCGTCAGATCTACTTGACGAGCAGTACTTC.

The gene calls are TRBV10-3 and TRBJ1-4; D is undetermined. The CDR3 has 15 residues. The ends were cut back, 5 bases at V and 0 bases at J, with 10 bases in the middle. CDR1 is ENHRY and CDR2 is SYGVKD in the germline V gene. This CDR3 is CAISSSDATNEKLFF. CDR3 DNA: TGTGCCATCAGTAGTTCAGATGCAACTAATGAAAAACTGTTTTTT.

CDR3 loop: CASSYIGEAFF. In DNA, the CDR3 is TGTGCCAGCAGTTACATCGGGGAAGCTTTCTTT. The chain joins TRBV6-6 to TRBJ1-1; D is unresolved. CDR1 and CDR2 from the germline V gene are MNHNY and SVGAGI (reference sequence). Trimming removed 2 bases from V and 8 bases from J, with 6 bases in between. This CDR3 has 11 amino acids.

V gene TRBV10-3 combines with J gene TRBJ1-3; D gene unclear. The V end was cut by 7 bases, the J end by 3 bases, with 13 bases between. CDR3 length equals 14 residues. Germline V CDR1 and CDR2: ENHRY, SYGVKD. CDR3: CAITSILSGNTIYF. In DNA form, the CDR3 reads TGTGCCATCACCTCCATTTTAAGTGGAAACACCATATATTTT.

V is TRBV11-2 and J is TRBJ2-7, with 11 positions matching TRBD2. Germline V lookup: CDR1 SGHAT, CDR2 FQNNGV. The junction had 6 bases not matched to a gene; V was cut back by 5 bases and J by 6 bases. The CDR3 spans 14 residues. This CDR3 is CASSPTSGSSEQYF. CDR3 bases: TGTGCCAGCAGCCCCACTAGCGGGAGTTCCGAGCAGTACTTC.

This clone was recorded a few times. Other DNA variants within this sample encode the same CDR3. V usage is TRBV10-3 and J usage is TRBJ1-6, with D perhaps matching TRBD1 (5 bases). The CDR3 is 13 amino acids. Germline V gene lookup returns CDR1 ENHRY and CDR2 SYGVKD. The V end was cut by 4 bases, the J end by 9 bases, with 10 bases between. The CDR3 here is CAISGQGGSPLHF. The CDR3 DNA reads as TGTGCCATCAGTGGTCAGGGTGGTTCACCCCTCCACTTT.

The V and J genes are TRBV5-6 and TRBJ1-2; D not resolved. The CDR3 has 14 residues. V lost 4 bases and J 2 bases, leaving 12 bases between the germline ends. Germline V lookup: CDR1 SGHDT, CDR2 YYEEEE. The DNA for the CDR3 is TGTGCCAGCAGCCCCCGGGCTACGAACTATGGCTACACCTTC. It codes for CASSPRATNYGYTF. The complete variable domain, with remaining parts taken from reference TRBV5-6 and TRBJ1-2, reads DAGVTQSPTHLIKTRGQQVTLRCSPKSGHDTVSWYQQALGQGPQFIFQYYEEEERQRGNFPDRFSGHQFPNYSSELNVNALLLGDSALYLCASSPRATNYGYTFGSGTRLTVV.